These 9 T cell receptor beta chains came from one sample sequenced in a study of cytotoxic CD8 clonotypes in ibrutinib-treated CLL. The protocol was immunoSEQ multiplex PCR, while the TCRdb copy is restricted to in-frame clones and leaves out a portion. The sample records 13,000 to 15,000 clones, roughly 50% being singletons. Sequenced material: PBMCs, taken at a 24-month disease-progression time point, from a patient treated with ibrutinib. Source of these receptors: a human donor with chronic lymphocytic leukemia.

The chain recombines TRBV19 with TRBJ2-1, with 8 bases identical to TRBD2. The V segment lost 7 bases and the J segment 9 bases; nucleotides outside the gene matches: 5. This CDR3 contains 12 residues. CDR1 LNHDA and CDR2 SQIVND come from the germline V gene (reference sequence). CDR3 nucleotides: TGTGCCAGTACCGGGGGGGCCGCTGAGCAGTTCTTC. It translates to CASTGGAAEQFF. Filled out from reference TRBV19 and TRBJ2-1, the complete variable domain reads DGGITQSPKYLFRKEGQNVTLSCEQNLNHDAMYWYRQDPGQGLRLIYYSQIVNDFQKGDIAEGYSVSREKKESFPLTVTSAQKNPTAFYLCASTGGAAEQFFGPGTRLTVL.

There are a few counts of this clone. V usage is TRBV18 and J usage is TRBJ2-7; 7 bases line up with TRBD1. The germline CDR1 and CDR2 sequences are KGHSH and LQKENI. CDR3 length: 14 residues. V gave up 4 bases and J gave up 3 bases; unmatched junction bases: 6. CDR3 sequence (DNA): TGTGCCAGCTCACTTTCGACAGGGAGCTACGAGCAGTACTTC. It encodes CASSLSTGSYEQYF.

The rearrangement links TRBV6-1 to TRBJ2-1; no definite D call. Between the trimmed V and J ends, which lost 1 base and 4 bases, there was a span of 8 bases. This CDR3 region has 14 residues. Germline V lookup: CDR1 MNHNS, CDR2 SASEGT. The CDR3 region is CASSEDFGYNEQFF. The DNA of the CDR3 is TGTGCCAGCAGTGAAGATTTCGGGTACAATGAGCAGTTCTTC.

The rearrangement joins TRBV29-1 to TRBJ2-7; D is possibly TRBD1 (5 bases). The CDR3 totals 12 residues. CDR1 is SQVTM, CDR2 ANQGSEA, per germline. Trimming shortened V by 5 bases and J by 3 bases, and 11 bases separated the two germline ends. The CDR3 nucleotides read TGCAGCGTTCTAGTCCAGGGCTACGAGCAGTACTTC. This gives the protein CSVLVQGYEQYF.

The gene calls are TRBV19 and TRBJ2-4; D gene unclear. The CDR3 runs 13 residues. Per the germline V gene, CDR1 is LNHDA and CDR2 is SQIVND (reference sequence). The V and J ends lost 9 bases and 2 bases respectively, with 11 bases between them. Written as DNA, the CDR3 is TGTGCCAGCCTTGAGTTTACCAAAAACATTCAGTACTTC. Its protein product is CASLEFTKNIQYF.

V usage is TRBV4-1 and J usage is TRBJ2-5; the match to TRBD2 covers 10 bases. The ends lost 4 bases at V and 1 base at J; junction bases unmatched: 9. Looked up from germline, CDR1 is MGHRA and CDR2 is YSYEKL. The CDR3 length is 17 residues. The CDR3 loop reads CASSLIHSGGLQETQYF. As DNA, the CDR3 is TGCGCCAGCAGCCTAATACATAGCGGGGGGCTCCAAGAGACCCAGTACTTC.

This clone has ten or more counts. The chain couples TRBV19 to TRBJ1-1; D perhaps matches TRBD1 (6 bases). Germline CDR1 LNHDA, CDR2 SQIVND (reference sequence). Trimming pared 5 bases from V and 0 bases from J, leaving 13 bases between. The CDR3 has 15 amino acids. This CDR3 is CASSSSKGVNTEAFF. CDR3 DNA sequence: TGTGCCAGTAGTTCCTCCAAGGGGGTGAACACTGAAGCTTTCTTT.

Regarding this clone: A much larger clone lies one base from this, so it may be a read error. This CDR3 is also generated by other DNA sequences in the sample. This chain uses TRBV7-9 with TRBJ1-1, with 9 bases fitting TRBD1. CDR3 length: 14 residues. Trimming took 5 bases from V and 1 from J; bases not matched to a gene: 2. Germline V CDR1 and CDR2: SEHNR, FQNEAQ (reference sequence). The CDR3 sequence: CASSQGQGNTEAFF. For the CDR3, the DNA is TGTGCCAGCAGCCAGGGACAGGGGAACACTGAAGCTTTCTTT.

The rearrangement joins TRBV7-9 to TRBJ1-2; possibly TRBD1 for D (5 bases). CDR1 and CDR2 (germline): SEHNR, FQNEAQ (reference sequence). The CDR3 length is 15 residues. Trimming left V 2 bases short and J 4 bases short, with 14 bases between. This chain's CDR3 is CASSLQGRNSYGYTF. The CDR3 nucleotides read TGTGCCAGCAGCTTACAGGGAAGGAACTCCTATGGCTACACCTTC. Based on the CDR3 plus reference TRBV7-9 and TRBJ1-2, the full variable domain is DTGVSQNPRHKITKRGQNVTFRCDPISEHNRLYWYRQTLGQGPEFLTYFQNEAQLEKSRLLSDRFSAERPKGSFSTLEIQRTEQGDSAMYLCASSLQGRNSYGYTFGSGTRLTVV.